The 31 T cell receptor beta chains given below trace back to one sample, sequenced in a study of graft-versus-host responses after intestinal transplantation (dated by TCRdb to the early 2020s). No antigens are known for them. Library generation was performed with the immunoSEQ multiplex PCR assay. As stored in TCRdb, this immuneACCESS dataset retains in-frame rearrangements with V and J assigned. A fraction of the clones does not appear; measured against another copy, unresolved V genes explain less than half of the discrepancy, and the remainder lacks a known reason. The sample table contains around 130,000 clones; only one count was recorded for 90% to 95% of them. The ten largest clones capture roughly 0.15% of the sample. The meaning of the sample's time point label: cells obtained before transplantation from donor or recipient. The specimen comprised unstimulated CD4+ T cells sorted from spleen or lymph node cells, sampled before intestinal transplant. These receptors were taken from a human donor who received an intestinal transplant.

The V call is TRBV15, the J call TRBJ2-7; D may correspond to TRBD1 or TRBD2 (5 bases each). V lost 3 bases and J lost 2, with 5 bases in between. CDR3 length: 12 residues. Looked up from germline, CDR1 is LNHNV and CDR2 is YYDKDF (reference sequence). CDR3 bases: TGTGCCACCAGCAGGGGACCCTACGAGCAGTACTTC. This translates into CATSRGPYEQYF. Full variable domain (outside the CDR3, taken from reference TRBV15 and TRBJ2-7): DAMVIQNPRYQVTQFGKPVTLSCSQTLNHNVMYWYQQKSSQAPKLLFHYYDKDFNNEADTPDNFQSRRPNTSFCFLDIRSPGLGDTAMYLCATSRGPYEQYFGPGTRLTVT.

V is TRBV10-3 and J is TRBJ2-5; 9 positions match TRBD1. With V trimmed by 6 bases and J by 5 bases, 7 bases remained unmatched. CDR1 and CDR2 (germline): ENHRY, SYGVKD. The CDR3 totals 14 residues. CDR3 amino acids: CAIRAGQGGETQYF. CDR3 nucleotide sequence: TGTGCCATCAGAGCGGGACAGGGAGGGGAGACCCAGTACTTC.

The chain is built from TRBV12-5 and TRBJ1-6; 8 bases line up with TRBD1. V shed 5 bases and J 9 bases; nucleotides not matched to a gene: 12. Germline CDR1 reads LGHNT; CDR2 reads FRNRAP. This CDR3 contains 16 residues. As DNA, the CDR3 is TGTGCTAGTGGTCAAACCAGGGGGCGTCGGTCTTCACCCCTCCACTTT. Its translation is CASGQTRGRRSSPLHF.

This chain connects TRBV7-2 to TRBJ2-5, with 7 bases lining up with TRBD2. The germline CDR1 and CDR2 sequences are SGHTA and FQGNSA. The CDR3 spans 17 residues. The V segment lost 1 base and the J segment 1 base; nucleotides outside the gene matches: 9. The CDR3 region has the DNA TGTGCCAGCAGCTTAGGAGGGTTAGCGGGTTCCCAAGAGACCCAGTACTTC. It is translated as CASSLGGLAGSQETQYF.

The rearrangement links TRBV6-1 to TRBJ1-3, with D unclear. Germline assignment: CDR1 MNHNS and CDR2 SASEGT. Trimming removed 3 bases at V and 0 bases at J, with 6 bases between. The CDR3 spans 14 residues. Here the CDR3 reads CASSERSSGNTIYF. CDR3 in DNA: TGTGCCAGCAGTGAGAGGAGCTCTGGAAACACCATATATTTT.

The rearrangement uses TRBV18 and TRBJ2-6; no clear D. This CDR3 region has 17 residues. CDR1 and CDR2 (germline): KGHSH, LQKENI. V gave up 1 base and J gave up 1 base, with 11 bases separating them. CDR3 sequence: CASSPLQGLSGANVLTF. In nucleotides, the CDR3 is TGTGCCAGCTCACCACTGCAAGGGTTATCTGGGGCCAACGTCCTGACTTTC.

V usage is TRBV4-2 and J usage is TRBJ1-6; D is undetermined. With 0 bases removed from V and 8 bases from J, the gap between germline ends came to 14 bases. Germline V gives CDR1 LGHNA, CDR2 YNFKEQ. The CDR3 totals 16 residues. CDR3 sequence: CASSQDFGRDYSPLHF. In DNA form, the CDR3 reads TGTGCCAGCAGCCAAGATTTCGGGCGGGATTATTCACCCCTCCACTTT.

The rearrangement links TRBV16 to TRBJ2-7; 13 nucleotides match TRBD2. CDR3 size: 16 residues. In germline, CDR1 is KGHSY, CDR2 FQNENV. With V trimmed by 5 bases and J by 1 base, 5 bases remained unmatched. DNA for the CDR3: TGTGCCAGCAGCAGACTAGCGGGGGGAGGTTCCTACGAGCAGTACTTC. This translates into CASSRLAGGGSYEQYF. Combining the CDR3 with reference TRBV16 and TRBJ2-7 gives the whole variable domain GEEVAQTPKHLVRGEGQKAKLYCAPIKGHSYVFWYQQVLKNEFKFLISFQNENVFDETGMPKERFSAKCLPNSPCSLEIQATKLEDSAVYFCASSRLAGGGSYEQYFGPGTRLTVT.

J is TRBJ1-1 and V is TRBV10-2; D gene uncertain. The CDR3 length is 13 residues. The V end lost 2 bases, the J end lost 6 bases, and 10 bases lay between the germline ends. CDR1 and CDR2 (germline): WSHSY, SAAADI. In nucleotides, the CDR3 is TGCGCCAGCAGTGAGATAGGGTTTGCTGAAGCTTTCTTT. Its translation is CASSEIGFAEAFF.

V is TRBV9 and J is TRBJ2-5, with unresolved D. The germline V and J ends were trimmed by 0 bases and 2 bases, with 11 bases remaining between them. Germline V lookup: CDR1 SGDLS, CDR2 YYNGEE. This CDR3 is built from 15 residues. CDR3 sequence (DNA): TGTGCCAGCAGCGTAGGATCGGTGGGGCAAGAGACCCAGTACTTC. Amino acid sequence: CASSVGSVGQETQYF.

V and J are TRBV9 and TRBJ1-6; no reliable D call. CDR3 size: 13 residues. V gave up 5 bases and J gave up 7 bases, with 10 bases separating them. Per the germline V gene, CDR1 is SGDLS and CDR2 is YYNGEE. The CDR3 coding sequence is TGTGCCAGCAGGTACAGTGGGAATTCACCCCTCCACTTT. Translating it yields CASRYSGNSPLHF.

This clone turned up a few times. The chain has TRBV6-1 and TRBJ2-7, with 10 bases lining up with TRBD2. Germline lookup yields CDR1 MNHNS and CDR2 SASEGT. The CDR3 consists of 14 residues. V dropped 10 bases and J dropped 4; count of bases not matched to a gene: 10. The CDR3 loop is CAIAQLAGSYEQYF. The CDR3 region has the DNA TGTGCCATCGCTCAACTAGCGGGGTCTTACGAGCAGTACTTC.

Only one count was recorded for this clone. This CDR3 is CASSLGTGYNQPQHF. The CDR3 DNA sequence: TGCGCCAGCAGCTTGGGGACAGGGTACAATCAGCCCCAGCATTTT. The rearrangement joins TRBV5-1 to TRBJ1-5; TRBD1 matches at 8 bases. Trimming cost V 0 bases and J 3 bases; bases outside gene matches: 2. The CDR3 has 15 amino acids. CDR1 and CDR2 (germline): SGHRS, YFSETQ.

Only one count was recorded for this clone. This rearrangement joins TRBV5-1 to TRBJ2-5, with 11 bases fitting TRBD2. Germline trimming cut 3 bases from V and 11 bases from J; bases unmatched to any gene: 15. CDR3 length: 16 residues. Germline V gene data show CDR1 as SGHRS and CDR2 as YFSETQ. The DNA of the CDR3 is TGCGCCAGCAGCTCGGGACTAGCGGACCCTGCGCTGCAGCAGTACTTC. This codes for CASSSGLADPALQQYF.

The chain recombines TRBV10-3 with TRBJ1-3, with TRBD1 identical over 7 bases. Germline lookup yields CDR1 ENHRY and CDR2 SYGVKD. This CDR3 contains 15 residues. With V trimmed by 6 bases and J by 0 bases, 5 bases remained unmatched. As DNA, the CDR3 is TGTGCCATCAGGAGGGGGCAGAACTCTGGAAACACCATATATTTT. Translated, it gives CAIRRGQNSGNTIYF.

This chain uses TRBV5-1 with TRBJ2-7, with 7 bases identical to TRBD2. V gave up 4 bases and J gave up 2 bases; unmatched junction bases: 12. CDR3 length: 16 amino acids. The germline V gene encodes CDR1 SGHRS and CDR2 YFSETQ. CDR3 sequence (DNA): TGCGCCAGCAGCCCGGACGGGGGGACCTCCCCCTACGAGCAGTACTTC. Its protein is CASSPDGGTSPYEQYF. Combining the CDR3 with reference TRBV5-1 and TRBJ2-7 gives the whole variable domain KAGVTQTPRYLIKTRGQQVTLSCSPISGHRSVSWYQQTPGQGLQFLFEYFSETQRNKGNFPGRFSGRQFSNSRSEMNVSTLELGDSALYLCASSPDGGTSPYEQYFGPGTRLTVT.

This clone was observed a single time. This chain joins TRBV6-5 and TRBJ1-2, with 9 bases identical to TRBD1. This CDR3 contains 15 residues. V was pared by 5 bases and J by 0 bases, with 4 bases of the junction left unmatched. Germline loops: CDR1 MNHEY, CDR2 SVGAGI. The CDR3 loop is CASSRDRVANYGYTF. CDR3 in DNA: TGTGCCAGCAGTCGGGACAGGGTAGCTAACTATGGCTACACCTTC.

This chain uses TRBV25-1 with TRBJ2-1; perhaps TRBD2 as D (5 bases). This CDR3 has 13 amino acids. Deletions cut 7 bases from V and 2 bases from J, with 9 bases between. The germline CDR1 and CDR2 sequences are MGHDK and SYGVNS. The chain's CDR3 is CASTGMPYNEQFF. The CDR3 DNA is TGTGCCAGCACGGGGATGCCCTACAATGAGCAGTTCTTC. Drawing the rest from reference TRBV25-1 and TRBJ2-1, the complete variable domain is EADIYQTPRYLVIGTGKKITLECSQTMGHDKMYWYQQDPGMELHLIHYSYGVNSTEKGDLSSESTVSRIRTEHFPLTLESARPSHTSQYLCASTGMPYNEQFFGPGTRLTVL.

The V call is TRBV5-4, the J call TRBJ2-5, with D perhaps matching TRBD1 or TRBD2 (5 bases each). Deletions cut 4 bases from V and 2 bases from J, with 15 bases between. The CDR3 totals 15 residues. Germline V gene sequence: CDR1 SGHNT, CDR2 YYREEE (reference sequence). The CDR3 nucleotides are TGTGCCAGCAGCCCCGGGAAGAGGGGACAAGAGACCCAGTACTTC. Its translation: CASSPGKRGQETQYF.

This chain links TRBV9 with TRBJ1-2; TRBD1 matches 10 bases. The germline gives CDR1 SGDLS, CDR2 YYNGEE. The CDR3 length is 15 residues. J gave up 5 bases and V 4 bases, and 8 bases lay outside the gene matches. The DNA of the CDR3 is TGTGCCAGCAGCCCGCTGACAGGGGGCCCTTATGGCTACACCTTC. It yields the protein CASSPLTGGPYGYTF.

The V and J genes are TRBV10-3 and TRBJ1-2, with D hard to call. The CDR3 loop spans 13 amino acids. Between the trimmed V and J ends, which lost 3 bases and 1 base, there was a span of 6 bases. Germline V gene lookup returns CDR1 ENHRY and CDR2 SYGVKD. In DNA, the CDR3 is TGTGCCATCAGTGAACTTCTTAACTATGGCTACACCTTC. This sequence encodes CAISELLNYGYTF.

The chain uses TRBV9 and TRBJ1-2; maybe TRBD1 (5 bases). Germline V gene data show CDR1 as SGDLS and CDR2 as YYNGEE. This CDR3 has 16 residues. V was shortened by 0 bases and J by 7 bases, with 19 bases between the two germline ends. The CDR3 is CASSVAYNAGWSGYTF. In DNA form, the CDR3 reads TGTGCCAGCAGCGTAGCTTATAATGCAGGGTGGAGTGGCTACACCTTC.

The CDR3 here is CASSRAPDNSPLHF. CDR3 nucleotides: TGTGCCAGCAGCCGGGCTCCCGATAATTCACCCCTCCACTTT. V gene TRBV4-2 combines with J gene TRBJ1-6; D is undetermined. Germline lookup yields CDR1 LGHNA and CDR2 YNFKEQ. With 4 bases removed from V and 5 bases from J, the gap between germline ends came to 9 bases. The CDR3 totals 14 residues.

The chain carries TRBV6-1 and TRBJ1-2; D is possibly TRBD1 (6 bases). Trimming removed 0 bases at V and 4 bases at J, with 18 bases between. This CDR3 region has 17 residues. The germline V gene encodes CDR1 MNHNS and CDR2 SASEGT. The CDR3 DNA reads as TGTGCCAGCAGTGAAGCCATATCCGACAGGTCGGGCTATGGCTACACCTTC. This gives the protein CASSEAISDRSGYGYTF.

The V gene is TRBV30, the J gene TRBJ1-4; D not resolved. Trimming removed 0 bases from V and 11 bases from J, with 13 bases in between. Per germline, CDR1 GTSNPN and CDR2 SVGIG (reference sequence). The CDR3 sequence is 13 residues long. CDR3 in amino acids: CAWSVRARGKLFF. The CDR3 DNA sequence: TGTGCCTGGAGTGTACGGGCGCGAGGTAAACTGTTTTTT.

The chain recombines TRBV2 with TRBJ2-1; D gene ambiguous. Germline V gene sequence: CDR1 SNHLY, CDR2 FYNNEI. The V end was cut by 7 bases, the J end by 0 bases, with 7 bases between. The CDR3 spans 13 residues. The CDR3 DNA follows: TGTGCCAGCACGGGTAGCTCCTACAATGAGCAGTTCTTC. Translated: CASTGSSYNEQFF.

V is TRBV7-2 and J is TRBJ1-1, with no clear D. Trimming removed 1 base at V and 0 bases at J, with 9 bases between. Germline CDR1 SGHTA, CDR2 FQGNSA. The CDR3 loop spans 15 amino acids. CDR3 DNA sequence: TGTGCCAGCAGCTTAGGCGGAAGGATGAACACTGAAGCTTTCTTT. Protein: CASSLGGRMNTEAFF.

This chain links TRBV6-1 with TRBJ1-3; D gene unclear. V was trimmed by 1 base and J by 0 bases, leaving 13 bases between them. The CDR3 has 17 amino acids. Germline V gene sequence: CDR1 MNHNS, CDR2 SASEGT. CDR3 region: CASSEDGFFGSGNTIYF. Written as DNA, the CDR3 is TGTGCCAGCAGTGAAGACGGGTTTTTTGGCTCTGGAAACACCATATATTTT.

CDR3 coding DNA: TGTGCCAGCAGTGAAGAACTAGGGGCCCGCGAAAAACTGTTTTTT. The encoded protein is CASSEELGAREKLFF. The chain recombines TRBV6-1 with TRBJ1-4, with D possibly matching TRBD1 (5 bases). CDR1 is MNHNS, CDR2 SASEGT, per germline. The CDR3 contains 15 residues. V shed 1 base and J shed 8 bases, with 14 bases lying between them.

DNA of the CDR3: TGTGCCAGCAGCGACCCTTGGACAGATACGCAGTATTTT. Translation gives CASSDPWTDTQYF. The V call is TRBV9, the J call TRBJ2-3; D is unclear. This CDR3 is 13 amino acids long. Looked up from germline, CDR1 is SGDLS and CDR2 is YYNGEE. The V and J ends lost 3 bases and 3 bases respectively, with 8 bases between them.

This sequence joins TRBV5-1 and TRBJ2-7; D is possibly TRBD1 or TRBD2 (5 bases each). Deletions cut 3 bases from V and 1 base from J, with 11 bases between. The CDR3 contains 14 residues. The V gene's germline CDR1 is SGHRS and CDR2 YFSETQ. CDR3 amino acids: CASSSRDPSYEQYF. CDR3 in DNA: TGCGCCAGCAGCTCCCGGGACCCTTCCTACGAGCAGTACTTC.